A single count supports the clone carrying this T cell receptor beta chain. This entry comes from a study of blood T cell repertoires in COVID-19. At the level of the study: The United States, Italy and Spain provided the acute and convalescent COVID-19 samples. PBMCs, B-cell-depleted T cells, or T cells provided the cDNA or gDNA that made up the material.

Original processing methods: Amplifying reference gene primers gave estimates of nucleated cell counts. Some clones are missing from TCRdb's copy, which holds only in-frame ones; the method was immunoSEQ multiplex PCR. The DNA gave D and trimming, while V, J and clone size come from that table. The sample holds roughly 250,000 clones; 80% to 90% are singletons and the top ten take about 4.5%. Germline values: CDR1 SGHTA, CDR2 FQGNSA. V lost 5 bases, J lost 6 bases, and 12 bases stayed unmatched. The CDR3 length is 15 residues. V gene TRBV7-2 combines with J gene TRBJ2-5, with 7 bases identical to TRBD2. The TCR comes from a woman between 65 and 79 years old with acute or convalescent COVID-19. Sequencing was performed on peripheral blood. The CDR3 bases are TGTGCCAGCAGCCCCCCTCCCGGGGGGACTCAGACCCAGTACTTC. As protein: CASSPPPGGTQTQYF. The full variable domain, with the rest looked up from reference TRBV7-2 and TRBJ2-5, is GAGVSQSPSNKVTEKGKDVELRCDPISGHTALYWYRQSLGQGLEFLIYFQGNSAPDKSGLPSDRFSAERTGGSVSTLTIQRTQQEDSAVYLCASSPPPGGTQTQYFGPGTRLLVL.